The source of this TCR beta chain is a study of shared clonotypes between healthy human individuals. The table came from immunoSEQ multiplex PCR; TCRdb's copy has only in-frame clones and leaves some out. The sample lists about 2.3 million clones; around 92% were seen once. The CDR3 is made up of 14 amino acids. Per germline, CDR1 SGHAT and CDR2 FQDESV (reference sequence). V gave up 1 base and J gave up 7 bases, with 10 bases separating them. The sample comprised naive CD4+ T cells from PBMCs. Sample subset: CD45RA+ positively selected. The chain uses TRBV11-1 and TRBJ1-4; unclear D gene. The receptor was isolated from a man aged 18 to 29 in good health. Some clones in this sample may be carry-over from other donors' samples. The chain's CDR3 is CASSLGAGSEKLFF. The CDR3 DNA is TGTGCCAGCAGCTTAGGAGCAGGCTCTGAAAAACTGTTTTTT.